This T cell receptor (beta chain) was captured in a study of T cells in Graves' hyperthyroidism and ophthalmopathy. Study results and caveats: The blood repertoire included most of the expanded thyroid clonotypes above 0.001. The model identified upcoming ophthalmopathy a median around 6 months ahead of onset.

The trim removed 3 bases at V and 3 bases at J, leaving 10 bases unmatched. This CDR3 has 17 residues. Germline CDR1 is SGHRS and CDR2 is YFSETQ. This clonotype was seen more than once but under ten times. Its antigen is still unknown. Patients were excluded because of uncontrolled infection, other autoimmune disease, pregnancy or lactation. Clinical symptoms, serum thyroxine, TRAb, thyroid ultrasound and orbital computed tomography informed diagnoses. The TCR beta CDR3 regions underwent amplification using RNA transcripts as the source. Carried out on the TCR CDR3, a first-round RT-PCR used the HTBI primer set. MiXCR, applied by TCRdb to the multiplex PCR reads, yields one record per CDR3 protein. This table holds 600,000 or so distinct CDR3 sequences, roughly 17% found once.

Source material: blood. The receptor's source is a woman aged 30 to 39 with Graves' hyperthyroidism. This chain uses TRBV5-1 with TRBJ2-7, with 12 bases identical to TRBD2. This CDR3 is CASSSPFMTSGSYEQYF. The DNA for the CDR3 is TGCGCCAGCAGCTCCCCCTTCATGACTAGCGGGAGCTACGAGCAGTACTTC.